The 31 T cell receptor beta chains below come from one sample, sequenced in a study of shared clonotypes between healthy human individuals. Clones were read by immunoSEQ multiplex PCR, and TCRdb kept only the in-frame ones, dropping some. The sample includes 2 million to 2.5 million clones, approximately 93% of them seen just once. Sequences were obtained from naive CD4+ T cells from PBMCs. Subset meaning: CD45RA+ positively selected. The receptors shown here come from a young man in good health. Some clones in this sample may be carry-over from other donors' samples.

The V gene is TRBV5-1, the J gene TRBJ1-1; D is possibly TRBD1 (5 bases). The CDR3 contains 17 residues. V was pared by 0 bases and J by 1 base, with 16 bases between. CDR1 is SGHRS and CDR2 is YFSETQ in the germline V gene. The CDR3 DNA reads TGCGCCAGCAGCTTGGAAATTGTGGGGACGGCGAACACTGAAGCTTTCTTT. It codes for CASSLEIVGTANTEAFF.

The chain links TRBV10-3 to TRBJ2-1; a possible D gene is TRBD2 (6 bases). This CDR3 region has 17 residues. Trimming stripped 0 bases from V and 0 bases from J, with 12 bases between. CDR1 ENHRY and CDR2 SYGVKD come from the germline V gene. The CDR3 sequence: CAISESVADVSYNEQFF. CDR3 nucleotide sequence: TGTGCCATCAGTGAGTCAGTAGCGGACGTCTCCTACAATGAGCAGTTCTTC.

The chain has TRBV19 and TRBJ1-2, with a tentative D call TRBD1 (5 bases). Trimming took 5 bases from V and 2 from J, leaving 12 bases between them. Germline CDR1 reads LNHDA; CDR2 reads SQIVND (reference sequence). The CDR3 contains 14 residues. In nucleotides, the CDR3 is TGTGCCAGTAGTCGACAGCATTTCAACTATGGCTACACCTTC. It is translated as CASSRQHFNYGYTF.

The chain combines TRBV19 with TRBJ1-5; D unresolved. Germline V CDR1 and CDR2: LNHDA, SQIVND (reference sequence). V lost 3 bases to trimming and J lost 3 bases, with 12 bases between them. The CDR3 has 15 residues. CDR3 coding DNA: TGTGCCAGTAGTATTAGATTAGGGTCCAATCAGCCCCAGCATTTT. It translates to CASSIRLGSNQPQHF.

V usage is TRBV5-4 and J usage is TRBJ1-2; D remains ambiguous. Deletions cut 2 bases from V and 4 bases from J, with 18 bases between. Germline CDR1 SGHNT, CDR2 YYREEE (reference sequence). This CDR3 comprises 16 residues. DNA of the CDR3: TGTGCCAGCAGCTTATACCGCCCCCAACCGACCTATGGCTACACCTTC. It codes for CASSLYRPQPTYGYTF. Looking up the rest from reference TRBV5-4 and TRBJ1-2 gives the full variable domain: ETGVTQSPTHLIKTRGQQVTLRCSSQSGHNTVSWYQQALGQGPQFIFQYYREEENGRGNFPPRFSGLQFPNYSSELNVNALELDDSALYLCASSLYRPQPTYGYTFGSGTRLTVV.

CDR3 sequence reads: CASSIASGSGDEQFF. CDR3 bases: TGCGCCAGCAGCATAGCTAGCGGGAGTGGCGATGAGCAGTTCTTC. This chain links TRBV5-1 with TRBJ2-1, with 10 bases matching TRBD2. The germline V gene encodes CDR1 SGHRS and CDR2 YFSETQ. V was pared by 4 bases and J by 8 bases, with 9 bases of the junction left unmatched. This CDR3 has 15 residues.

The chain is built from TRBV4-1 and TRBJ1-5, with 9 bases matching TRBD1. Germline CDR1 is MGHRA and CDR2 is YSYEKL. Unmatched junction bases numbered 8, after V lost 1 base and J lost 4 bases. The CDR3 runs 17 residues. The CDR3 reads CASSQAWSDRGNQPQHF. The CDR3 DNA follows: TGCGCCAGCAGCCAAGCCTGGTCGGACAGGGGTAATCAGCCCCAGCATTTT.

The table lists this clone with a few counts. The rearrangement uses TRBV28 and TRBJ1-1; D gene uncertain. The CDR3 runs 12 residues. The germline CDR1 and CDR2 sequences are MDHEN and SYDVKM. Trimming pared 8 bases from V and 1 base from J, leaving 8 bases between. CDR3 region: CASDGSNTEAFF. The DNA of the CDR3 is TGTGCCAGCGACGGGTCGAACACTGAAGCTTTCTTT. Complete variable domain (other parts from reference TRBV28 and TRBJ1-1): DVKVTQSSRYLVKRTGEKVFLECVQDMDHENMFWYRQDPGLGLRLIYFSYDVKMKEKGDIPEGYSVSREKKERFSLILESASTNQTSMYLCASDGSNTEAFFGQGTRLTVV.

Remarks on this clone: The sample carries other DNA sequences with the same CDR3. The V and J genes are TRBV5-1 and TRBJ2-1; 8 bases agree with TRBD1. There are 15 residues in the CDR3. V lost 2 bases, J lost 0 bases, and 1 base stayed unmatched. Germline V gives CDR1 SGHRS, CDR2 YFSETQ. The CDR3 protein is CASSLDRGSYNEQFF. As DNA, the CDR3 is TGCGCCAGCAGCTTAGACAGGGGCTCCTACAATGAGCAGTTCTTC.

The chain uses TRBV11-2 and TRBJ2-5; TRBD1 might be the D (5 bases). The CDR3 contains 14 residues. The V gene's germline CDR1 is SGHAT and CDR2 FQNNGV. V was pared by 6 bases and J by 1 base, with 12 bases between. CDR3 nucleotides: TGTGCCAGCAGAAAAAGGCAGGGCCAAGAGACCCAGTACTTC. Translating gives CASRKRQGQETQYF.

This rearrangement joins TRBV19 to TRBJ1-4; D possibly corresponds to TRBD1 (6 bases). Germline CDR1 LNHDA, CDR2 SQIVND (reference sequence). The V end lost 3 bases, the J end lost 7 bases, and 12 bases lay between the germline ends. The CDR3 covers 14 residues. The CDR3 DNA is TGTGCCAGTAGTATCAGTCACAGGGCTGAAAAACTGTTTTTT. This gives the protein CASSISHRAEKLFF.

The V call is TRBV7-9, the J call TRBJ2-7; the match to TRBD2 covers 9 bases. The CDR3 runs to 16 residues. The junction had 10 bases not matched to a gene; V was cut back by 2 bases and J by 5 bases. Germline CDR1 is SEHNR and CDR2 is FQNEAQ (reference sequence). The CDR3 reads CASSLISGSLTDEQYF. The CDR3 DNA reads TGTGCCAGCAGCTTAATTAGCGGGAGTCTTACGGACGAGCAGTACTTC.

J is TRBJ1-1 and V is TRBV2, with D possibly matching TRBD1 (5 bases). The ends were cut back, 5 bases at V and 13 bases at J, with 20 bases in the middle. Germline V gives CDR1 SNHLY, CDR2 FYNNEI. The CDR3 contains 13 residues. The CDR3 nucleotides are TGTGCCAGCAGTCGGGACGCGGGTAGGTCAGGTTTCTTT. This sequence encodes CASSRDAGRSGFF.

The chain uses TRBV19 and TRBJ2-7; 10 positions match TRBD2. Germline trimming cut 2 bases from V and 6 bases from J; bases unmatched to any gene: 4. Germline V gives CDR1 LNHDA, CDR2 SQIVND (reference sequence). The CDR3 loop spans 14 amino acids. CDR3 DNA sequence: TGTGCCAGTAGTATACTAGCGGGAGCGGGCGAGCAGTACTTC. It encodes CASSILAGAGEQYF.

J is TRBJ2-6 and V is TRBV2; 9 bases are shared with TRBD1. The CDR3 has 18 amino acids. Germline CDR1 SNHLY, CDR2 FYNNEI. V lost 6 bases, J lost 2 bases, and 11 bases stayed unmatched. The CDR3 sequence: CASSPTGGGSPGANVLTF. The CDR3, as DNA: TGTGCCAGCAGCCCAACAGGGGGCGGGAGCCCTGGGGCCAACGTCCTGACTTTC.

The CDR3 DNA is TGTGCCAGCGGCGAGGAGGGGGGCACTGAAGCTTTCTTT. This sequence encodes CASGEEGGTEAFF. The genes are TRBV6-1 and TRBJ1-1; weak D call: TRBD1 (6 bases). This CDR3 has 13 amino acids. Trimming stripped 8 bases from V and 4 bases from J, with 14 bases between. The germline gives CDR1 MNHNS, CDR2 SASEGT.

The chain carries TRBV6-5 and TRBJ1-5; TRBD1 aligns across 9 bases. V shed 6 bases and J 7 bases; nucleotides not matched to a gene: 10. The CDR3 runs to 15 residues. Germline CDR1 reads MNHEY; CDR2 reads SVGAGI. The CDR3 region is CASRPTGGMGQPQHF. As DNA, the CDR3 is TGTGCCAGCAGGCCGACAGGGGGTATGGGGCAGCCCCAGCATTTT.

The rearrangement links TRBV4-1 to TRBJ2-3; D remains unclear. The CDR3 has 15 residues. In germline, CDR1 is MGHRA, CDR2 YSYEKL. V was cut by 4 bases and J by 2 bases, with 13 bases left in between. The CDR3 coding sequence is TGCGCCAGCAGCCCTGGACCTGGGTCCACAGATACGCAGTATTTT. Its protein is CASSPGPGSTDTQYF.

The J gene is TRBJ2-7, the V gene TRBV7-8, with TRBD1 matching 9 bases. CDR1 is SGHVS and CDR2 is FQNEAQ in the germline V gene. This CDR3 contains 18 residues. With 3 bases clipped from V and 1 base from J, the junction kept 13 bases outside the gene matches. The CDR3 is CASSFPQHGQGWSYEQYF. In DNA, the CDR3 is TGTGCCAGCAGCTTCCCACAACACGGACAGGGGTGGTCCTACGAGCAGTACTTC.

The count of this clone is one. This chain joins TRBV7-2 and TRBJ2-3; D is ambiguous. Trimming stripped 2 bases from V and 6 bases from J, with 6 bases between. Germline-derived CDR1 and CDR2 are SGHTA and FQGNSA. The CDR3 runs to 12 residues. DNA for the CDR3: TGTGCCAGCAGCTTATGGAAGGATACGCAGTATTTT. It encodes CASSLWKDTQYF.

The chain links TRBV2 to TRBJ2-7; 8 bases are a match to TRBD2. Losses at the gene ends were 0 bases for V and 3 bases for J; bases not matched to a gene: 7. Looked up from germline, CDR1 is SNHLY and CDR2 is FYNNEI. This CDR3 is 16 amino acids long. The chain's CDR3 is CASSEAAGTRVYEQYF. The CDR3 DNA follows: TGTGCCAGCAGTGAAGCAGCCGGGACTAGGGTCTACGAGCAGTACTTC.

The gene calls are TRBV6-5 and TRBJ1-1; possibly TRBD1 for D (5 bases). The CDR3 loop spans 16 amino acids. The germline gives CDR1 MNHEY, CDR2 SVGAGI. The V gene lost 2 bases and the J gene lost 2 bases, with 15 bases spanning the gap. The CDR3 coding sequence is TGTGCCAGCAGTTACGGGGGATTGGGAGATAACACTGAAGCTTTCTTT. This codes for CASSYGGLGDNTEAFF.

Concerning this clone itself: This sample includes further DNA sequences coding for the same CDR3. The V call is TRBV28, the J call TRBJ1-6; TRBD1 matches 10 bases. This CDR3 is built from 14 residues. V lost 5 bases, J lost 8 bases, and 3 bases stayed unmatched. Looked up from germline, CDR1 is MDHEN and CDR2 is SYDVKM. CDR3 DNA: TGTGCCAGCAGTCCCGGACAGGGGGATTCACCCCTCCACTTT. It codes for CASSPGQGDSPLHF. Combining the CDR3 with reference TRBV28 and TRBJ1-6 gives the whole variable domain DVKVTQSSRYLVKRTGEKVFLECVQDMDHENMFWYRQDPGLGLRLIYFSYDVKMKEKGDIPEGYSVSREKKERFSLILESASTNQTSMYLCASSPGQGDSPLHFGNGTRLTVT.

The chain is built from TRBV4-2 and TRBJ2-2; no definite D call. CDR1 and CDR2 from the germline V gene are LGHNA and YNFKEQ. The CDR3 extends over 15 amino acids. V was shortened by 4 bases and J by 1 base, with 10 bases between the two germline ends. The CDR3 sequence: CASSPWVENTGELFF. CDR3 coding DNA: TGTGCCAGCAGCCCCTGGGTGGAGAACACCGGGGAGCTGTTTTTT.

CDR3 bases: TGCGCCAGCAGCCTTGTGTCTCGGTACGCCGGGGAGCTGTTTTTT. Encoded protein: CASSLVSRYAGELFF. The chain is built from TRBV4-1 and TRBJ2-2, with D unresolved. The ends were cut back, 4 bases at V and 6 bases at J, with 15 bases in the middle. The CDR3 consists of 15 residues. The germline V gene encodes CDR1 MGHRA and CDR2 YSYEKL.

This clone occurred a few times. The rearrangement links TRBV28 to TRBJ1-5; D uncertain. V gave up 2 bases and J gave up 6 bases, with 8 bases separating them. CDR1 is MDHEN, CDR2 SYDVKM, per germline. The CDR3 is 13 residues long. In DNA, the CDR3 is TGTGCCAGCAGTTTAGTAGGACGTCAGCCCCAGCATTTT. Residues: CASSLVGRQPQHF.

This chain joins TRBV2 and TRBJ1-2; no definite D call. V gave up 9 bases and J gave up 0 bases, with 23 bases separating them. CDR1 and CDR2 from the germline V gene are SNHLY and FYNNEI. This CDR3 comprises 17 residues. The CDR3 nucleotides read TGTGCCAGTTCCTTAAGGAGGACGTCCCGGGCTAACTATGGCTACACCTTC. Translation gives CASSLRRTSRANYGYTF.

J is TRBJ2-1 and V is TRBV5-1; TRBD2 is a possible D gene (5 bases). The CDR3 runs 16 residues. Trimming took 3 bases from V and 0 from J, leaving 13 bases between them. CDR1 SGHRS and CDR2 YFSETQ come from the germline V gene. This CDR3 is CASSWTGVSSYNEQFF. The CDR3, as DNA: TGCGCCAGCAGCTGGACCGGGGTTAGCTCCTACAATGAGCAGTTCTTC.

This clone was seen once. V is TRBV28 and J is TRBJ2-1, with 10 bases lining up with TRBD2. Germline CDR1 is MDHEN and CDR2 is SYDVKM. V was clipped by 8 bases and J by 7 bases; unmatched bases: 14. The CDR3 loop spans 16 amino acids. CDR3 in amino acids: CASVSSGRALFNEQFF. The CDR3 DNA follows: TGTGCCAGCGTATCCAGCGGGAGGGCCCTATTTAATGAGCAGTTCTTC.

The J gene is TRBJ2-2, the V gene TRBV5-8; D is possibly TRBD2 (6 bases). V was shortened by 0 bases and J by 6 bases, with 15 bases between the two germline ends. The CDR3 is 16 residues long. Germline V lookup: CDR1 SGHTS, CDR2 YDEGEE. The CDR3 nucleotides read TGTGCCAGCAGCTTGGAGGCGGGATCGATAGCCGGGGAGCTGTTTTTT. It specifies CASSLEAGSIAGELFF.

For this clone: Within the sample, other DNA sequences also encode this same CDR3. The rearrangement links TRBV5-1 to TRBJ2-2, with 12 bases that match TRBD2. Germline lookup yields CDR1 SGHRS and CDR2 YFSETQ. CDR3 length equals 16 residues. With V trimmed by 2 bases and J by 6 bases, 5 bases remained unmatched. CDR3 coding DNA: TGCGCCAGCAGCTTTCTAGCGGGAGGGCCCGCCGGGGAGCTGTTTTTT. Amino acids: CASSFLAGGPAGELFF.